These 23 T cell receptor beta chains share one sample of origin, sequenced in a study of regulatory T cells in long-lasting Graves disease listed by TCRdb under 2021. The library was prepared using multiplex PCR. The sample was run on an Illumina HiSeq 4000. CDR3 regions were amplified by Arm-PCR with iRepertoire HTBI primers to construct TCR beta libraries. TCRdb took the public reads, trimmed them with fastp at Q25, ran MiXCR for clone calling and kept in-frame beta chains. Every CDR3 protein is listed once, alongside the most common genes and DNA of its rows. This sample has 350,000 to 500,000 distinct CDR3 sequences in its table, and around 20% of those were observed once. The leading ten clones occupy more than 13% of the sample. What this sample's time point label stands for: persistent/refractory GD, antithyroid drugs over 5 years with positive TRAb. For both TCR sequencing and RNA sequencing, RNA was extracted from PBMCs using TRIzol.

Sequencing was performed on peripheral blood mononuclear cells (PBMCs), taken when the disease was refractory, from a patient treated with antithyroid drugs. The source is a female donor with Graves disease.

The V and J genes are TRBV30 and TRBJ1-5; D is ambiguous. V dropped 0 bases and J dropped 2 bases, with 11 bases sitting between them. Germline V lookup: CDR1 GTSNPN, CDR2 SVGIG (reference sequence). The CDR3 is made up of 15 amino acids. CDR3 residues: CAWSVREQGNQPQHF. As DNA, the CDR3 is TGTGCCTGGAGTGTACGAGAACAAGGCAATCAGCCCCAGCATTTT.

This chain joins TRBV29-1 and TRBJ2-7, with TRBD2 matching 8 bases. Germline CDR1 reads SQVTM; CDR2 reads ANQGSEA. The CDR3 spans 13 residues. J gave up 0 bases and V 8 bases, and 6 bases lay outside the gene matches. The CDR3 here is CSIGSGASYEQYF. The DNA of the CDR3 is TGCAGCATCGGTAGCGGGGCCTCCTACGAGCAGTACTTC.

The genes are TRBV28 and TRBJ2-1; 11 bases are a match to TRBD1. The CDR3 loop spans 16 amino acids. CDR1 is MDHEN and CDR2 is SYDVKM in the germline V gene. After removal of 3 bases from V and 6 bases from J, the junction contained 7 bases not matched to a gene. This CDR3 reads CASSFEDRGRVNEQFF. CDR3 sequence (DNA): TGTGCCAGCAGTTTTGAGGACAGGGGGCGCGTCAATGAGCAGTTCTTC.

The chain has TRBV20-1 and TRBJ1-1, with unresolved D. This CDR3 has 13 residues. Germline-derived CDR1 and CDR2 are DFQATT and SNEGSKA (reference sequence). The germline V and J ends were trimmed by 1 base and 0 bases, with 6 bases remaining between them. The CDR3 nucleotides read TGCAGTGCTAGAGCCAGTCTGAACACTGAAGCTTTCTTT. Translating it yields CSARASLNTEAFF.

The chain is built from TRBV7-9 and TRBJ1-2; the match to TRBD1 covers 9 bases. With V trimmed by 5 bases and J by 6 bases, 7 bases remained unmatched. The germline gives CDR1 SEHNR, CDR2 FQNEAQ (reference sequence). The CDR3 consists of 14 residues. The CDR3: CASSAGQGFHGYTF. CDR3 in DNA: TGTGCCAGCAGCGCGGGACAGGGCTTTCATGGCTACACCTTC.

CDR3 sequence (DNA): TGTGCCAGCAGCCTACTAGGGGTGGTGGTTTCCCACACAGATACGCAGTATTTT. Residues: CASSLLGVVVSHTDTQYF. The chain carries TRBV11-2 and TRBJ2-3; D is tentatively TRBD1 or TRBD2 (5 bases each). The CDR3 has 18 residues. CDR1 and CDR2 (germline): SGHAT, FQNNGV. V lost 5 bases and J lost 2, with 23 bases in between.

V and J are TRBV30 and TRBJ1-1; D uncertain. This CDR3 contains 13 residues. Germline V CDR1 and CDR2: GTSNPN, SVGIG (reference sequence). V was pared by 2 bases and J by 3 bases, with 10 bases between. CDR3 region: CAWSLDGDTEAFF. The CDR3 DNA is TGTGCCTGGAGTTTGGATGGGGACACTGAAGCTTTCTTT.

This clonotype was detected a few times. This sequence joins TRBV7-9 and TRBJ1-1; D is unresolved. V was trimmed by 5 bases and J by 6 bases, leaving 13 bases between them. This CDR3 spans 13 amino acids. CDR1 and CDR2 from the germline V gene are SEHNR and FQNEAQ (reference sequence). The CDR3 loop reads CASSLTPGSEAFF. The CDR3 nucleotides read TGTGCCAGCAGCCTTACCCCCGGTTCTGAAGCTTTCTTT.

On this clonotype itself: This likely reflects a read error, since a far larger clone is one base away. The rearrangement joins TRBV5-5 to TRBJ1-5; maybe TRBD1 (5 bases). Germline loops: CDR1 SGHKS, CDR2 YYEKEE (reference sequence). The CDR3 loop spans 14 amino acids. V gave up 2 bases and J gave up 3 bases, with 9 bases separating them. The CDR3, as DNA: TGTGCCAGCAGCTTAGGCAGGGTCAATCAGCCCCAGCATTTT. This translates into CASSLGRVNQPQHF.

Only a few counts were recorded for this clonotype. The chain is built from TRBV11-2 and TRBJ2-1; perhaps D is TRBD1 or TRBD2 (5 bases each). Trimming left V 5 bases short and J 8 bases short, with 19 bases between. Germline CDR1 SGHAT, CDR2 FQNNGV. The CDR3 is 15 amino acids. Written as DNA, the CDR3 is TGTGCCAGCAGCCCCCCGCCCGGGACGATCGATGAGCAGTTCTTC. This sequence encodes CASSPPPGTIDEQFF.

A few counts support this clonotype. Here the CDR3 reads CASSLAYPDGYTF. The CDR3 DNA sequence: TGCGCCAGCAGCTTGGCCTATCCGGATGGCTACACCTTC. The chain carries TRBV5-1 and TRBJ1-2, with D unresolved. This CDR3 has 13 amino acids. Trimming shortened V by 0 bases and J by 6 bases, and 9 bases separated the two germline ends. Per the germline V gene, CDR1 is SGHRS and CDR2 is YFSETQ. Based on the CDR3 plus reference TRBV5-1 and TRBJ1-2, the full variable domain is KAGVTQTPRYLIKTRGQQVTLSCSPISGHRSVSWYQQTPGQGLQFLFEYFSETQRNKGNFPGRFSGRQFSNSRSEMNVSTLELGDSALYLCASSLAYPDGYTFGSGTRLTVV.

This clonotype was detected ten times or more. This chain connects TRBV2 to TRBJ2-4; TRBD2 aligns across 15 bases. J lost 3 bases, V lost 6 bases, and 3 bases had no gene match. The V gene's germline CDR1 is SNHLY and CDR2 FYNNEI. The CDR3 is 16 residues long. The CDR3 nucleotides are TGTGCCAGCAGCGAGGGACTAGCGGGAGGCAAAAACATTCAGTACTTC. Translation: CASSEGLAGGKNIQYF.

This clonotype was picked up many times. The chain has TRBV2 and TRBJ2-4; D remains ambiguous. The germline CDR1 and CDR2 sequences are SNHLY and FYNNEI. The CDR3 covers 11 residues. The V end lost 4 bases, the J end lost 8 bases, and 6 bases lay between the germline ends. The CDR3 DNA is TGTGCCAGCAGTGGTAGAGACATTCAGTACTTC. Translation: CASSGRDIQYF.

This clonotype was detected only a few times. This chain links TRBV12-5 with TRBJ1-3; TRBD1 aligns across 8 bases. Germline CDR1 is LGHNT and CDR2 is FRNRAP. This CDR3 is 15 amino acids long. Unmatched junction bases numbered 4, after V lost 6 bases and J lost 0 bases. The CDR3: CASGRQGSSGNTIYF. In nucleotides, the CDR3 is TGTGCTAGTGGGAGACAGGGGAGCTCTGGAAACACCATATATTTT.

There are many counts of this clonotype. V is TRBV9 and J is TRBJ2-7, with 9 positions matching TRBD1. Germline V gives CDR1 SGDLS, CDR2 YYNGEE. The CDR3 length is 17 residues. The V segment lost 4 bases and the J segment 3 bases; nucleotides outside the gene matches: 14. CDR3: CASSPYSGQGLGYEQYF. The CDR3 nucleotides are TGTGCCAGCAGCCCGTACTCGGGACAGGGTCTCGGCTACGAGCAGTACTTC.

Points on this clonotype: A much more abundant neighbour one base away suggests this may be a read error. CDR3 sequence: CASNQAGTGYNEQYF. The CDR3 DNA is TGTGCCAGCAACCAAGCCGGGACAGGGTACAACGAGCAGTACTTC. The chain recombines TRBV3-1 with TRBJ2-7; 9 positions agree with TRBD1. The CDR3 spans 15 residues. Germline lookup yields CDR1 LGHDT and CDR2 YNNKEL (reference sequence).

This clonotype was recorded many times. The chain is built from TRBV27 and TRBJ1-6, with a tentative D call TRBD1 (5 bases). The V and J ends lost 6 bases and 8 bases respectively, with 23 bases between them. Germline values: CDR1 MNHEY, CDR2 SMNVEV (reference sequence). This CDR3 spans 17 amino acids. The CDR3 is CASRPALILGAHSPLHF. The DNA for the CDR3 is TGTGCCAGCAGACCAGCCCTGATACTAGGGGCGCATTCACCCCTCCACTTT.

The rearrangement joins TRBV28 to TRBJ1-4; 10 bases fit TRBD1. CDR1 is MDHEN, CDR2 SYDVKM, per germline. J gave up 0 bases and V 6 bases, and 10 bases lay outside the gene matches. This CDR3 has 18 amino acids. Here the CDR3 DNA reads TGTGCCAGCAGCCGAGGGGGGGACAGGGGACCAACTAATGAAAAACTGTTTTTT. Translated, it gives CASSRGGDRGPTNEKLFF.

A word on this clonotype: Its ends do not fully match the called genes, so a read error is possible. V and J are TRBV12-3 or TRBV12-4 and TRBJ1-3, with D uncertain. The CDR3 runs 12 residues. The CDR3 protein is CASGLGGNTIYF. The CDR3 bases are TGTGCCAGCGGTTTGGGGGGAAACACCATATATTTT.

This clonotype showed up just a few times. The rearrangement uses TRBV20-1 and TRBJ2-1; the match to TRBD2 covers 11 bases. CDR3 length: 14 residues. Per germline, CDR1 DFQATT and CDR2 SNEGSKA (reference sequence). V trimming: 4 bases; J trimming: 4 bases; junction bases outside the gene matches: 3. CDR3 DNA: TGCAGTGCTACTAGACTAGCGGGATACAATGAGCAGTTCTTC. It encodes CSATRLAGYNEQFF.

This clonotype was seen at least ten times. The chain carries TRBV7-8 and TRBJ1-5, with D hard to call. Trimming cost V 6 bases and J 7 bases, with 19 bases left between them. CDR1 is SGHVS, CDR2 FQNEAQ, per germline. The CDR3 is made up of 15 amino acids. This CDR3 is CASSPGILGDQPQHF. CDR3 coding DNA: TGTGCCAGCAGTCCTGGAATTCTGGGCGACCAGCCCCAGCATTTT.

The J gene is TRBJ2-2, the V gene TRBV11-3, with 10 bases aligning to TRBD2. Trimming removed 0 bases from V and 3 bases from J; junction bases left unmatched: 4. This CDR3 contains 17 residues. The germline V gene has CDR1 SGHNT and CDR2 YENEEA. The CDR3 here is CASSLDGLAGDTGELFF. CDR3 bases: TGTGCCAGCAGCTTAGATGGCCTAGCGGGAGACACCGGGGAGCTGTTTTTT.

This clonotype was detected only a few times. The V call is TRBV6-1, the J call TRBJ2-2; 9 bases are shared with TRBD2. J lost 1 base, V lost 10 bases, and 13 bases had no gene match. This CDR3 comprises 17 residues. Germline CDR1 is MNHNS and CDR2 is SASEGT. CDR3 sequence reads: CATTRFAGGLNTGELFF. The CDR3 bases are TGTGCCACCACCCGTTTCGCGGGAGGGCTGAACACCGGGGAGCTGTTTTTT.